What follows is one TCR beta chain and its context. The sample contains more than one DNA sequence encoding this CDR3. TCRdb's copy holds only in-frame clones and misses some; the assay was immunoSEQ multiplex PCR. The table records hundreds of thousands of clones, about 90% of them present only once. Germline lookup yields CDR1 MGHRA and CDR2 YSYEKL. The J segment lost 4 bases and the V segment lost 0 bases, leaving 9 bases of the junction unmatched. The CDR3 runs 18 residues. This record comes from a study of shared T cell receptors in the human thymus. These records were also assigned to another study, of human thymus T cells. That work adds: Infants served as donors; they were healthy and Finnish and were having corrective surgery for congenital heart defects. Thymus tissue for the work was resected from patients undergoing corrective heart surgery. Thymic and blood repertoires appeared to display a bias in their usage of V and J genes.

The chain carries TRBV4-1 and TRBJ1-6; 7 positions match TRBD1. Sequenced: thymocytes. The clonotype originates from a boy less than two years old with a congenital heart defect. The CDR3 loop reads CASSQEKLGQSYNSPLHF. For the CDR3, the DNA is TGCGCCAGCAGCCAAGAAAAGTTGGGACAGTCGTATAATTCACCCCTCCACTTT.